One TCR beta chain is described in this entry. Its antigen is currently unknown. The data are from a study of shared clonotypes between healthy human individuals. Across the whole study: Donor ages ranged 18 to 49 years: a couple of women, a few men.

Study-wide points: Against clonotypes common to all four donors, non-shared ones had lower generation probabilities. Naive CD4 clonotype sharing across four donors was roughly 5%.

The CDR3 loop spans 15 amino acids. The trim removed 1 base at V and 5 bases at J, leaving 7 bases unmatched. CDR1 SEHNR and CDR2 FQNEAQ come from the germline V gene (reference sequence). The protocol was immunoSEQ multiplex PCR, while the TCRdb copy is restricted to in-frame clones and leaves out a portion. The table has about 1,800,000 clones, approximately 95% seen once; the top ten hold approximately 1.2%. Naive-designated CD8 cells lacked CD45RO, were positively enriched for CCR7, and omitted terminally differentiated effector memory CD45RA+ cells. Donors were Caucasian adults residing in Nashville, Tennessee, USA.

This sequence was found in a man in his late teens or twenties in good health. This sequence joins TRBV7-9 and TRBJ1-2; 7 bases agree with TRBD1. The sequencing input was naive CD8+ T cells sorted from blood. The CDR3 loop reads CASSLDRDSGYGYTF. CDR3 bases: TGTGCCAGCAGCTTAGACCGGGACAGTGGATATGGCTACACCTTC.